This TCR beta chain emerged from a study of human T cells and chemical hapten exposure. Germline CDR1 SEHNR, CDR2 FQNEAQ (reference sequence). The CDR3 totals 16 residues. The V segment lost 5 bases and the J segment 2 bases; nucleotides outside the gene matches: 8. TCRdb reprocessed the RACE reads with MiXCR, giving one entry per CDR3 protein. Among around 99,000 distinct CDR3 sequences listed, 9.5% to 15% were seen once. The time point was: patch test 1, 2 weeks after DPC sensitization. Specified treatment: therapeutic diphenylcyclopropenone sensitization with weekly scalp DPC. This clonotype was detected only a few times.

Material: whole blood, obtained in connection with sensitization to the hapten diphenylcyclopropenone (DPC). This TCR derives from a woman in her 40s with alopecia areata. Some clones in this sample may be carry-over from other donors' samples. The chain couples TRBV7-9 to TRBJ2-1; 8 positions agree with TRBD2. Written as DNA, the CDR3 is TGTGCCAGCAGCCCCCGCACTAGCGGACCCTACAATGAGCAGTTCTTC. Its translation: CASSPRTSGPYNEQFF. Full variable domain (remainder filled in from reference TRBV7-9 and TRBJ2-1): DTGVSQNPRHKITKRGQNVTFRCDPISEHNRLYWYRQTLGQGPEFLTYFQNEAQLEKSRLLSDRFSAERPKGSFSTLEIQRTEQGDSAMYLCASSPRTSGPYNEQFFGPGTRLTVL.